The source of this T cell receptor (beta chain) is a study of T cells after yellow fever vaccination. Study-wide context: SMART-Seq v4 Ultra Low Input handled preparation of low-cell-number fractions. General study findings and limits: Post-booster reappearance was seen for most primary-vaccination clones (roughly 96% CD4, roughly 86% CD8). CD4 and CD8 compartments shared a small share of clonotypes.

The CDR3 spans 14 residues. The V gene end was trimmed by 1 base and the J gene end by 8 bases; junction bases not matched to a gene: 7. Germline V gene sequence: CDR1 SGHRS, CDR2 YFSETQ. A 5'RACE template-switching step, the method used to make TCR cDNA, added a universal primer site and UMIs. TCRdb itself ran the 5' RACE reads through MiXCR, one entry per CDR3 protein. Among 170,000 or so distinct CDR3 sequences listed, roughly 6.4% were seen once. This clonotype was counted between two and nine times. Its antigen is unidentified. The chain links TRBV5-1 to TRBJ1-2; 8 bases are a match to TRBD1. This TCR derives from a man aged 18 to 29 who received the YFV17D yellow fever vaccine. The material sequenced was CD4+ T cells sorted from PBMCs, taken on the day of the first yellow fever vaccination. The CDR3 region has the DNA TGCGCCAGCAGCTTGCGGCAGGGGGCGCGAGGCTACACCTTC. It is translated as CASSLRQGARGYTF.